The clone carrying this T cell receptor beta chain was observed a few times. This sample stems from a study of blood T cells in healthy people across ages. For the study at large: Researchers report that template switching captured about one barcoded beta molecule per two T cells.

Germline CDR1 is ENHRY and CDR2 is SYGVKD. CDR3 length: 14 residues. V lost 10 bases and J lost 4; bases outside the gene matches: 5. Primed by a sample-barcoded 5' primer and a J-beta primer mix, a second PCR proceeded for 7 to 11 cycles. Every molecule of cDNA carried a tag from a template-switch adaptor with 12 random nucleotides. TCRdb re-analysed the 5' RACE reads in MiXCR, keeping a single row per CDR3 protein. The sample lists about 1,500,000 distinct CDR3 sequences, roughly 45% occurring once. The chain uses TRBV10-3 and TRBJ2-3; 13 bases match TRBD2. Sequenced: blood. This receptor was identified in a young woman in good health. Here the CDR3 reads CATGLAGEADTQYF. In DNA, the CDR3 is TGTGCCACCGGACTAGCGGGGGAGGCAGATACGCAGTATTTT.